The clone carrying this T cell receptor (beta chain) was seen just once. Its antigen is undetermined. The record originates from a study of B cell selection in AIRE deficiency. CD4+CD127+ cells were sorted as the conventional CD4 T cells. TCRdb's copy holds only in-frame clones and misses some; the assay was immunoSEQ multiplex PCR. The data show some 19,000 clones, with around 97% seen just once and 0.3% held by the top ten. Study results and limitations: Only TCRbeta was sequenced; around 39% of shared healthy Treg sequences appeared in Tconv.

The CDR3 totals 13 residues. Trimming removed 5 bases from V and 4 bases from J, with 6 bases in between. CDR1 and CDR2 from the germline V gene are MNHNY and SVGAGI (reference sequence). V gene TRBV6-6 combines with J gene TRBJ1-6; possible D gene TRBD1, 5 bases. The sequence derives from a human donor with AIRE deficiency. The sequenced material came from conventional CD4+ T cells sorted from PBMCs. CDR3 DNA sequence: TGTGCCAGCAGTGAGGGGTATAATTCACCCCTCCACTTT. This codes for CASSEGYNSPLHF.